Listed below are T cell receptor beta chains from one sample, sequenced in a study of T cell changes during pregnancy in multiple sclerosis. Profiled with immunoSEQ multiplex PCR; TCRdb holds only in-frame clones, not every one. The sample yields approximately 49,000 clones, 88% seen once. The input for sequencing was CD4+ T cells from peripheral blood mononuclear cells, taken in the second trimester of pregnancy. Source of these receptors: a female donor with multiple sclerosis, enrolled in a pregnancy study. Each CDR3 is given with its conserved first and last residue. D genes are given only for firm matches. Clone size is given for some rows only: seen once, a few or many times, or a class if the clone is expanded.

J: TRBJ1-4
D: -
V: TRBV30
size: -
DNA: TGTGCCTGGAGTGTAGAGAGGGAAAAACTGTTTTTT
CDR3: CAWSVEREKLFF

J: TRBJ2-7
D: TRBD1
V: TRBV7-9
size: -
DNA: TGTGCCAGCAGCCTAAGACAGGGTTCCTACGAGCAGTACTTC
CDR3: CASSLRQGSYEQYF

J: TRBJ2-5
D: TRBD2
V: TRBV30
size: -
DNA: TGTGCCTGGAGTGTACCGGGCGGGAGATCGACCCAGTACTTC
CDR3: CAWSVPGGRSTQYF

J: TRBJ2-1
D: -
V: TRBV9
size: -
DNA: TGTGCCAGCAGTATAGGACTGTCCTGGGACAATGAGCAGTTCTTC
CDR3: CASSIGLSWDNEQFF

J: TRBJ2-5
D: TRBD2
V: TRBV14
size: once
DNA: TGTGCCAGCAGCTTCACCGGCGGGAGGGCCTGGGAGACCCAGTACTTC
CDR3: CASSFTGGRAWETQYF

J: TRBJ2-3
D: TRBD2
V: TRBV5-6
size: -
DNA: TGTGCCAGCAGCTTGGCGACTAGCGGGAGCACAGATACGCAGTATTTT
CDR3: CASSLATSGSTDTQYF

J: TRBJ2-5
D: TRBD1
V: TRBV28
size: -
DNA: TGTGCCAGCAGTACCAACCCCGGACAGGTCAGTCAAGAGACCCAGTACTTC
CDR3: CASSTNPGQVSQETQYF

J: TRBJ1-4
D: -
V: TRBV4-1
size: once
DNA: TGCGCCAGCAGCCAAGACTTGGGCAGCTGGCGTGAAAAACTGTTTTTT
CDR3: CASSQDLGSWREKLFF

J: TRBJ2-5
D: TRBD1
V: TRBV9
size: -
DNA: TGTGCCAGCAGCGCCCAACAGGGGGCTGGGGAGACCCAGTACTTC
CDR3: CASSAQQGAGETQYF

J: TRBJ2-5
D: TRBD1
V: TRBV5-6
size: -
DNA: TGTGCCAGCAGCCACTTTACAGGGGGTGAAGAGACCCAGTACTTC
CDR3: CASSHFTGGEETQYF

J: TRBJ2-5
D: -
V: TRBV18
size: -
DNA: TGTGCCAGCTCACCCAGGACAGTACAAGAGACCCAGTACTTC
CDR3: CASSPRTVQETQYF

J: TRBJ2-7
D: -
V: TRBV29-1
size: -
DNA: TGCAGCGTTGTCCGGGGCTACGAGCAGTACTTC
CDR3: CSVVRGYEQYF

J: TRBJ1-1
D: -
V: TRBV14
size: -
DNA: TGTGCCAGCAGCCCAAAATGGACAGTTCACGAAGCTTTCTTT
CDR3: CASSPKWTVHEAFF

J: TRBJ1-5
D: -
V: TRBV6-1
size: -
DNA: TGTGCCAGCACTGCGGGGGATCAGCCCCAGCATTTT
CDR3: CASTAGDQPQHF

J: TRBJ1-1
D: TRBD1
V: TRBV5-4
size: -
DNA: TGTGCCAGCAGCTCAGGGACAGGGGGGAACACTGAAGCTTTCTTT
CDR3: CASSSGTGGNTEAFF

J: TRBJ2-2
D: -
V: TRBV7-2
size: -
DNA: TGTGCCAGCAGCAGGGACACCTGGAACACCGGGGAGCTGTTTTTT
CDR3: CASSRDTWNTGELFF

J: TRBJ1-1
D: -
V: TRBV4-2
size: few
DNA: TGTGCCAGCAGCCAAGAGAGGCAGAACACTGAAGCTTTCTTT
CDR3: CASSQERQNTEAFF

J: TRBJ2-5
D: -
V: TRBV29-1
size: once
DNA: TGCAGCACTGCGGGGCAGGGCCAAGAGACCCAGTACTTC
CDR3: CSTAGQGQETQYF

J: TRBJ1-1
D: TRBD1
V: TRBV7-2
size: -
DNA: TGTGCCAGCAGCCCGGGACAGTCGAACACTGAAGCTTTCTTT
CDR3: CASSPGQSNTEAFF

J: TRBJ1-4
D: -
V: TRBV6-1
size: -
DNA: TGTGCCAGCAGGCTACAGGGCTCTGGTGAAAAACTGTTTTTT
CDR3: CASRLQGSGEKLFF

J: TRBJ1-1
D: TRBD1
V: TRBV7-8
size: -
DNA: TGTGCCAGCAGGACAGGGGAATTCTCCACTAACACTGAAGCTTTCTTT
CDR3: CASRTGEFSTNTEAFF

J: TRBJ2-1
D: -
V: TRBV5-1
size: -
DNA: TGCGCCAGCAGCTTGGGCGGAGATTACAATGAGCAGTTCTTC
CDR3: CASSLGGDYNEQFF

J: TRBJ2-1
D: -
V: TRBV27
size: -
DNA: TGTGCCAGCAGTTTAGTTCTAGACGGATCCAATGAGCAGTTCTTC
CDR3: CASSLVLDGSNEQFF

J: TRBJ2-7
D: TRBD1
V: TRBV5-1
size: -
DNA: TGCGCCAGCAACCCCCAGGACAGGGGGCTCTACGAGCAGTACTTC
CDR3: CASNPQDRGLYEQYF

J: TRBJ2-2
D: -
V: TRBV5-5
size: -
DNA: TGTGCCAGCAGCTTGGCTACTTGGGGGGGCGCGGACACCGGGGAGCTGTTTTTT
CDR3: CASSLATWGGADTGELFF

J: TRBJ1-2
D: -
V: TRBV9
size: -
DNA: TGTGCCAGCAGCGCTACCATCAGGGGTGCTGGCTACACCTTC
CDR3: CASSATIRGAGYTF

J: TRBJ1-3
D: TRBD1
V: TRBV27
size: few
DNA: TGTGCCAGCAGTTTCGACAGGGGAAGTAACACCATATATTTT
CDR3: CASSFDRGSNTIYF

J: TRBJ2-5
D: TRBD2
V: TRBV28
size: -
DNA: TGTGCCAGCAGTTTAGGTAGCGGGATGCCTCAAGAGACCCAGTACTTC
CDR3: CASSLGSGMPQETQYF

J: TRBJ2-3
D: -
V: TRBV4-2
size: -
DNA: TGTGCCAGCAGCCAAGAGGCGGTCCGGGATACGCAGTATTTT
CDR3: CASSQEAVRDTQYF

J: TRBJ2-5
D: TRBD2
V: TRBV19
size: -
DNA: TGTGCCAGTAGTGCCCGACTAGCGGCGAAGAGGGAGACCCAGTACTTC
CDR3: CASSARLAAKRETQYF

J: TRBJ1-1
D: -
V: TRBV18
size: -
DNA: TGTGCCAGCTCCCCGGGGGGACTGAACACTGAAGCTTTCTTT
CDR3: CASSPGGLNTEAFF

J: TRBJ2-6
D: -
V: TRBV10-3
size: once
DNA: TGTGCCATCACTGGAGGGAAGGGGAGCTCTGGGGCCAACGTCCTGACTTTC
CDR3: CAITGGKGSSGANVLTF

J: TRBJ2-7
D: -
V: TRBV14
size: few
DNA: TGTGCCAGCAGCCAAGGCCACACAAGGGGGCAGTACTTC
CDR3: CASSQGHTRGQYF

J: TRBJ2-2
D: TRBD2
V: TRBV6-4
size: -
DNA: TGTGCCAGCAGTGACACTAGCGGGGACACCGGGGAGCTGTTTTTT
CDR3: CASSDTSGDTGELFF

J: TRBJ2-7
D: -
V: TRBV28
size: -
DNA: TGTGCCAGCAGTTCAGGGTACTACGAGCAGTACTTC
CDR3: CASSSGYYEQYF

J: TRBJ1-1
D: -
V: TRBV4-1
size: -
DNA: TGCGCCAGCAGCCAATGGGGTCAGGGAAAAACTGAAGCTTTCTTT
CDR3: CASSQWGQGKTEAFF

J: TRBJ1-4
D: -
V: TRBV29-1
size: -
DNA: TGCAGCGTTTCAGGATCGGATGAAAAACTGTTTTTT
CDR3: CSVSGSDEKLFF

J: TRBJ1-2
D: -
V: TRBV5-4
size: -
DNA: TGTGCCAGCAGCTTGTGGGGGGGCACTAACTATGGCTACACCTTC
CDR3: CASSLWGGTNYGYTF

J: TRBJ2-1
D: TRBD2
V: TRBV18
size: -
DNA: TGTGCCAGCTCACGCCTAGCGGAGGGTGAGCAGTTCTTC
CDR3: CASSRLAEGEQFF

J: TRBJ2-1
D: TRBD2
V: TRBV2
size: once
DNA: TGTGCCAGCAGTCTTACCGGGACTAGGGAAAATGAGCAGTTCTTC
CDR3: CASSLTGTRENEQFF

J: TRBJ2-4
D: -
V: TRBV4-1
size: -
DNA: TGCGCCAGCAGCCAAGCAGGGAACAAAAACATTCAGTACTTC
CDR3: CASSQAGNKNIQYF

J: TRBJ2-7
D: TRBD1
V: TRBV6-6
size: -
DNA: TGTGCCAGCAGCCCGCCTGGGCAGGGGGCATACGAGCAGTACTTC
CDR3: CASSPPGQGAYEQYF

J: TRBJ2-7
D: TRBD2
V: TRBV5-1
size: -
DNA: TGCGCCAGCAGCAAGTCACTAGCGGGAGACTTCCACGAGCAGTACTTC
CDR3: CASSKSLAGDFHEQYF

J: TRBJ1-4
D: TRBD1
V: TRBV5-1
size: -
DNA: TGCGCCAGCAGCTTGGGGAGGACAGGGACAACTAATGAAAAACTGTTTTTT
CDR3: CASSLGRTGTTNEKLFF

J: TRBJ1-1
D: -
V: TRBV18
size: -
DNA: TGTGCCAGCTCACCACTGGCCCCCCGGGAGCCTGGGATGAACACTGAAGCTTTCTTT
CDR3: CASSPLAPREPGMNTEAFF

J: TRBJ2-7
D: TRBD1
V: TRBV30
size: -
DNA: TGTGCCGGGGGACAGGATTACGAGCAGTACTTC
CDR3: CAGGQDYEQYF

J: TRBJ2-4
D: TRBD2
V: TRBV2
size: -
DNA: TGTGCCAGCAGTGTCAGCGGGAACACCCCTTGGGGCAAAAACATTCAGTACTTC
CDR3: CASSVSGNTPWGKNIQYF

J: TRBJ2-7
D: TRBD2
V: TRBV6-5
size: -
DNA: TGTGCCAGCAGTTACTCGGCCCTAGCGGCCTACGAGCAGTACTTC
CDR3: CASSYSALAAYEQYF

J: TRBJ2-2
D: TRBD1
V: TRBV2
size: -
DNA: TGTGCCAGCAGTGAACCGGGACAGGGATCCACCGGGGAGCTGTTTTTT
CDR3: CASSEPGQGSTGELFF